The T cell receptor beta chain described here comes from a study of blood T cells in healthy people across ages. Overall study findings and caveats: Donor CMV status, an unknown factor, possibly confounded changes in expanded clonotypes. Naive T cell percentage by flow cytometry tracked strongly with beta diversity.

This clonotype was detected a few times. The antigen remains undetermined. Samples each yielded at least 6 micrograms of total RNA. Losses at the gene ends were 4 bases for V and 9 bases for J; bases not matched to a gene: 9. Germline V lookup: CDR1 SGHRS, CDR2 YFSETQ. This CDR3 is built from 14 residues. The second PCR ran roughly 6 to 11 cycles with a sample-barcoded 5' primer and J-beta primers. A template-switch adaptor containing 12 random nucleotides labeled each cDNA molecule. TCRdb itself ran the 5' RACE reads through MiXCR, one entry per CDR3 protein. The sample has about 1.8 million distinct CDR3 sequences; approximately 50% are singletons.

The source of this sequence is a woman in her 40s in good health. V gene TRBV5-1 combines with J gene TRBJ2-1; TRBD1 agrees at 8 bases. The sample was blood. The CDR3 region is CASSLTGVFSEQFF. Written as DNA, the CDR3 is TGCGCCAGCAGCCTGACAGGGGTATTTAGTGAGCAGTTCTTC.